These 28 T cell receptor beta chains were sequenced from one sample in a study of T cell repertoires in cytomegalovirus infection. TCRdb independently ran MiXCR on the reads; one entry per CDR3 protein. This repertoire shows approximately 500,000 distinct CDR3 sequences, 15% to 20% found once; its top ten account for roughly a quarter. Material for sequencing was CD8+ T cells from PBMCs. Receptors originate from a human donor in good health (CMV status not recorded). Some clones in this sample may be carry-over from other donors' samples.

For this clonotype: Relative to the germline gene, one junction end is altered; a read error may explain this. The CDR3 DNA is TGTACCAGCAGAGCTCCGAAAAAACTGTTTTTT. It is translated as CTSRAPKKLFF. This chain links TRBV2 with TRBJ1-4; unclear D gene. Germline CDR1 reads SNHLY; CDR2 reads FYNNEI. The CDR3 consists of 11 residues. Full variable domain (missing parts from reference TRBV2 and TRBJ1-4): EPEVTQTPSHQVTQMGQEVILRCVPISNHLYFYWYRQILGQKVEFLVSFYNNEISEKSEIFDDQFSVERPDGSNFTLKIRSTKLEDSAMYFCTSRAPKKLFFGSGTQLSVL.

This clonotype was found a few times. CDR3 amino acids: CSALALQGLSGNTIYF. Here the CDR3 DNA reads TGCAGTGCCCTAGCCCTACAGGGTTTGAGTGGGAACACCATATATTTT. The chain uses TRBV20-1 and TRBJ1-3, with D perhaps TRBD1 (6 bases). Germline V gene sequence: CDR1 DFQATT, CDR2 SNEGSKA (reference sequence). Between the trimmed V and J ends, which lost 6 bases and 7 bases, there was a span of 25 bases. There are 16 residues in the CDR3.

The chain has TRBV27 and TRBJ1-4; D gene uncertain. Germline V gives CDR1 MNHEY, CDR2 SMNVEV (reference sequence). Trimming removed 8 bases from V and 3 bases from J, with 10 bases in between. The CDR3 runs to 13 residues. In DNA form, the CDR3 reads TGTGCCAGCGGGCCTGGTGCTAATGAAAAACTGTTTTTT. It specifies CASGPGANEKLFF.

In its sample, this clonotype was seen many times. The chain joins TRBV7-8 to TRBJ2-1, with a tentative D call TRBD2 (6 bases). This CDR3 has 16 amino acids. Trimming pared 7 bases from V and 0 bases from J, leaving 16 bases between. Germline loops: CDR1 SGHVS, CDR2 FQNEAQ. The DNA of the CDR3 is TGTGCCAGCACTTCTCGGGCGGGGTCCTCCTACAATGAGCAGTTCTTC. Amino acid sequence: CASTSRAGSSYNEQFF.

By share, this clonotype counts as medium-sized (0.01 to 0.1%). The genes are TRBV4-1 and TRBJ2-5; 8 bases are a match to TRBD1. The CDR3 spans 16 residues. The V segment lost 2 bases and the J segment 3 bases; nucleotides outside the gene matches: 8. The V gene's germline CDR1 is MGHRA and CDR2 YSYEKL. The CDR3 DNA sequence: TGCGCCAGCAGCCAACGGGGCCAGGGGGCGAAAGAGACCCAGTACTTC. This codes for CASSQRGQGAKETQYF.

This clonotype has a handful of counts. The V gene is TRBV6-1, the J gene TRBJ1-6; D is unclear. Between the trimmed V and J ends, which lost 3 bases and 3 bases, there was a span of 9 bases. The CDR3 has 15 residues. The V gene's germline CDR1 is MNHNS and CDR2 SASEGT. Here the CDR3 DNA reads TGTGCCAGCAGTGATGACCGATACTATAATTCACCCCTCCACTTT. This codes for CASSDDRYYNSPLHF.

This clonotype was recorded a few times. This chain links TRBV2 with TRBJ2-1, with a tentative D call TRBD2 (5 bases). V was shortened by 2 bases and J by 1 base, with 12 bases between the two germline ends. The CDR3 loop spans 16 amino acids. Looked up from germline, CDR1 is SNHLY and CDR2 is FYNNEI. The CDR3 bases are TGTGCCAGCAGTGAATCGCCTAGCCTATCCTACAATGAGCAGTTCTTC. Translated, it gives CASSESPSLSYNEQFF.

A remark on this clonotype: This may stem from a read error, because a much larger clone lies one nucleotide away. V is TRBV27 and J is TRBJ2-1, with 10 nucleotides matching TRBD2. CDR1 is MNHEY, CDR2 SMNVEV, per germline (reference sequence). This CDR3 comprises 16 residues. CDR3 protein: CASSLRSGRASNEKFF. Here the CDR3 DNA reads TGTGCCAGCAGTTTAAGGAGCGGGAGGGCCTCCAATGAGAAGTTCTTC.

This clonotype was seen ten or more times. The genes are TRBV6-1 and TRBJ2-7; 8 nucleotides agree with TRBD1. V shed 6 bases and J 6 bases; nucleotides not matched to a gene: 7. This CDR3 contains 13 residues. The germline CDR1 and CDR2 sequences are MNHNS and SASEGT. CDR3 sequence reads: CASRTRTGIEQYF. The CDR3 DNA is TGTGCCAGCAGAACCAGGACAGGGATCGAGCAGTACTTC.

This clonotype has ten or more counts. The chain joins TRBV12-3 or TRBV12-4 to TRBJ1-1, with 9 bases aligning to TRBD1. V was clipped by 5 bases and J by 4 bases; unmatched bases: 8. The CDR3 is 15 amino acids. CDR3 in amino acids: CASSQDRGMFTEAFF. CDR3 bases: TGTGCCAGCAGTCAGGACAGGGGAATGTTCACTGAAGCTTTCTTT.

This clonotype was detected many times. The chain uses TRBV27 and TRBJ1-4, with 7 bases fitting TRBD1. The CDR3 has 15 amino acids. The germline CDR1 and CDR2 sequences are MNHEY and SMNVEV (reference sequence). J was trimmed by 8 bases and V by 5 bases; bases with no gene match: 11. CDR3 residues: CASSATGDPREKLFF. CDR3 coding DNA: TGTGCCAGCAGTGCCACAGGGGACCCAAGGGAAAAACTGTTTTTT. The whole variable domain, remainder taken from reference TRBV27 and TRBJ1-4, is EAQVTQNPRYLITVTGKKLTVTCSQNMNHEYMSWYRQDPGLGLRQIYYSMNVEVTDKGDVPEGYKVSRKEKRNFPLILESPSPNQTSLYFCASSATGDPREKLFFGSGTQLSVL.

The chain employs TRBV3-1 and TRBJ2-2; D gene uncertain. The CDR3 consists of 14 residues. With 0 bases removed from V and 6 bases from J, the gap between germline ends came to 8 bases. From germline, CDR1 is LGHDT and CDR2 YNNKEL (reference sequence). The CDR3 loop reads CASSQEELPGELFF. The CDR3 DNA follows: TGTGCCAGCAGCCAAGAGGAATTACCCGGGGAGCTGTTTTTT.

The sample holds many counts of this clonotype. The V gene is TRBV12-3 or TRBV12-4, the J gene TRBJ2-1; D is ambiguous. The CDR3 has 13 amino acids. V shed 7 bases and J shed 9 bases, with 16 bases lying between them. CDR3 bases: TGTGCCAGCACCGGCCCTGGCGAGGCTGAGCAGTTCTTC. The encoded protein is CASTGPGEAEQFF.

This chain joins TRBV30 and TRBJ2-7; D perhaps matches TRBD2 (6 bases). Trimming stripped 2 bases from V and 0 bases from J, with 20 bases between. Germline CDR1 reads GTSNPN; CDR2 reads SVGIG (reference sequence). The CDR3 has 17 residues. The CDR3 DNA sequence: TGTGCCTGGAGTACACATAGATTTAGCGGATTCTCCTACGAGCAGTACTTC. Translating it yields CAWSTHRFSGFSYEQYF.

The sample holds many counts of this clonotype. The rearrangement links TRBV25-1 to TRBJ2-7, with unresolved D. CDR3 length: 13 amino acids. CDR1 and CDR2 from the germline V gene are MGHDK and SYGVNS. V was cut by 5 bases and J by 2 bases, with 10 bases left in between. The CDR3, as DNA: TGTGCCAGCAGTCCGGGCAGTACCTACGAGCAGTACTTC. Translated: CASSPGSTYEQYF.

This clonotype was seen ten or more times. The rearrangement uses TRBV7-9 and TRBJ1-1; TRBD1 might be the D (5 bases). CDR1 is SEHNR and CDR2 is FQNEAQ in the germline V gene (reference sequence). The ends were cut back, 3 bases at V and 1 base at J, with 9 bases in the middle. The CDR3 is 14 amino acids. CDR3 amino acids: CASSLEGWNTEAFF. Written as DNA, the CDR3 is TGTGCCAGCAGCTTGGAGGGGTGGAACACTGAAGCTTTCTTT.

This chain joins TRBV25-1 and TRBJ2-1, with D tentatively TRBD2 (5 bases). The length of the CDR3 is 16 residues. V was trimmed by 8 bases and J by 0 bases, leaving 17 bases between them. Germline V gene sequence: CDR1 MGHDK, CDR2 SYGVNS. The CDR3 region is CASGSVGASSYNEQFF. The CDR3 coding sequence is TGTGCCAGCGGTAGCGTAGGAGCGAGCTCCTACAATGAGCAGTTCTTC.

A single count supports this clonotype. The chain is built from TRBV9 and TRBJ1-2, with D maybe TRBD1 (6 bases). V lost 2 bases, J lost 8 bases, and 13 bases lay in between. Germline values: CDR1 SGDLS, CDR2 YYNGEE. This CDR3 region has 13 residues. The CDR3 loop reads CASSVPQGRGYTF. For the CDR3, the DNA is TGTGCCAGCAGCGTCCCACAGGGTCGCGGCTACACCTTC.

J is TRBJ2-5 and V is TRBV3-1; D unresolved. The CDR3 contains 16 residues. Germline V gene sequence: CDR1 LGHDT, CDR2 YNNKEL (reference sequence). Trimming left V 3 bases short and J 3 bases short, with 17 bases between. The CDR3, as DNA: TGTGCCAGCAGCCACGCCCCCGCTGGTAGCAAAGAGACCCAGTACTTC. The encoded protein is CASSHAPAGSKETQYF.

This clonotype was found a few times. The V gene is TRBV5-5, the J gene TRBJ1-2; D is undetermined. The CDR3 extends over 16 amino acids. The germline gives CDR1 SGHKS, CDR2 YYEKEE (reference sequence). The V and J ends lost 0 bases and 0 bases respectively, with 12 bases between them. Written as DNA, the CDR3 is TGTGCCAGCAGCTTGGGACTACTTATTTCTAACTATGGCTACACCTTC. This codes for CASSLGLLISNYGYTF.

Many counts were recorded for this clonotype. The gene calls are TRBV7-3 and TRBJ1-5; D gene unclear. Germline CDR1 is SGHTA and CDR2 is FQGTGA. V dropped 0 bases and J dropped 4 bases, with 10 bases sitting between them. The CDR3 consists of 15 residues. CDR3 sequence: CASSLTGQSNQPQHF. Here the CDR3 DNA reads TGTGCCAGCAGCTTAACCGGGCAGTCAAATCAGCCCCAGCATTTT.

J is TRBJ2-7 and V is TRBV7-9; 8 bases are shared with TRBD1. The CDR3 runs to 15 residues. V shed 5 bases and J 2 bases; nucleotides not matched to a gene: 8. Per germline, CDR1 SEHNR and CDR2 FQNEAQ (reference sequence). The CDR3 DNA reads TGTGCCAGCAGCAAGGACAGGGTTAATCCCTACGAGCAGTACTTC. It yields the protein CASSKDRVNPYEQYF.

This clonotype has at least ten counts. The rearrangement links TRBV11-2 to TRBJ1-1; D perhaps matches TRBD1 (6 bases). Between the trimmed V and J ends, which lost 3 bases and 0 bases, there was a span of 11 bases. Per the germline V gene, CDR1 is SGHAT and CDR2 is FQNNGV. This CDR3 region has 15 residues. The CDR3 sequence: CASSFPGHMNTEAFF. CDR3 DNA: TGTGCCAGCAGCTTCCCGGGACACATGAACACTGAAGCTTTCTTT.

This clonotype was seen at least ten times. The chain is built from TRBV18 and TRBJ2-7; tentatively, D is TRBD1 (6 bases). CDR1 and CDR2 from the germline V gene are KGHSH and LQKENI. Trimming removed 3 bases from V and 3 bases from J, with 15 bases in between. The CDR3 length is 15 residues. The CDR3 loop reads CASSPSRDNFYEQYF. CDR3 nucleotide sequence: TGTGCCAGCTCACCCTCCAGGGACAATTTCTACGAGCAGTACTTC. The variable domain in full, with the rest retrieved from reference TRBV18 and TRBJ2-7, is NAGVMQNPRHLVRRRGQEARLRCSPMKGHSHVYWYRQLPEEGLKFMVYLQKENIIDESGMPKERFSAEFPKEGPSILRIQQVVRGDSAAYFCASSPSRDNFYEQYFGPGTRLTVT.

Details on this clonotype: Likely a read error: the CDR3 ends without its conserved phenylalanine or tryptophan. This chain connects TRBV28 to TRBJ2-1, with a weak D call TRBD2 (6 bases). CDR1 is MDHEN, CDR2 SYDVKM, per germline. CDR3 size: 16 residues. Between the trimmed V and J ends, which lost 3 bases and 0 bases, there was a span of 12 bases. CDR3 bases: TGTGCCAGCAGTTTGGGGAGCGGGTTCTCCTACAATGAGCAGTTCTTA. Translation gives CASSLGSGFSYNEQFL.

As concerns this clonotype: A junction end diverges from the germline sequence, so it may reflect a read error. As DNA, the CDR3 is TGTGCAAGCAGTTTTTGGGTGAGTTTTCAGCCCCATCATTTT. It encodes CASSFWVSFQPHHF. The chain combines TRBV12-3 or TRBV12-4 with TRBJ1-5; D gene uncertain. The CDR3 contains 14 residues.

There are many counts of this clonotype. The chain links TRBV7-9 to TRBJ2-7; 10 positions agree with TRBD2. The length of the CDR3 is 14 residues. The V gene end was trimmed by 5 bases and the J gene end by 0 bases; junction bases not matched to a gene: 1. Germline CDR1 reads SEHNR; CDR2 reads FQNEAQ (reference sequence). The CDR3 nucleotides read TGTGCCAGCAGCCCTAGCGGGGGCTCCTACGAGCAGTACTTC. The encoded protein is CASSPSGGSYEQYF.

This clonotype has a handful of counts. In DNA form, the CDR3 reads TGTGCCACCAGTGATGCACAGGGGTACTCCTACGAGCAGTACTTC. This codes for CATSDAQGYSYEQYF. This chain joins TRBV24-1 and TRBJ2-7; 7 bases are a match to TRBD1. Trimming cost V 3 bases and J 0 bases; bases outside gene matches: 4. Germline loops: CDR1 KGHDR, CDR2 SFDVKD. CDR3 length equals 15 residues.